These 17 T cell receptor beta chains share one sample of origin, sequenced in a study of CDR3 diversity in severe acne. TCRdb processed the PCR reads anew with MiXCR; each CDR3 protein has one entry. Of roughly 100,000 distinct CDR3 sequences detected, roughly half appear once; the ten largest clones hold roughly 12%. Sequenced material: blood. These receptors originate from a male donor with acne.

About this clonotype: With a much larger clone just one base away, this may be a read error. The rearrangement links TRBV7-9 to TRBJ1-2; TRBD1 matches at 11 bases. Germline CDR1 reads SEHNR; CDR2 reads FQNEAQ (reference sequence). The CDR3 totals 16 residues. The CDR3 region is CDSSLDPGQGGYGYTF. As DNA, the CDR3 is TGTGACAGCAGCTTAGATCCGGGACAGGGGGGCTATGGCTACACCTTC.

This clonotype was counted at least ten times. CDR3 DNA: TGTGCCATCGGGGTGAACAGGGGGCCGGTCGAAAAACTGTTTTTT. Residues: CAIGVNRGPVEKLFF. The V gene is TRBV10-3, the J gene TRBJ1-4, with 9 bases fitting TRBD1. The trim removed 8 bases at V and 8 bases at J, leaving 12 bases unmatched. There are 15 residues in the CDR3. Per the germline V gene, CDR1 is ENHRY and CDR2 is SYGVKD.

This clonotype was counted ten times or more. CDR3 DNA sequence: TGTGCCAGCAGCGCCCAGCGACCCCTCCAGCAGTTCTTC. It yields the protein CASSAQRPLQQFF. The V and J genes are TRBV7-2 and TRBJ2-1, with D uncertain. Per germline, CDR1 SGHTA and CDR2 FQGNSA. V shed 5 bases and J shed 11 bases, with 16 bases lying between them. This CDR3 contains 13 residues.

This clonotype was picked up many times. The CDR3 DNA sequence: TGTGCCAGCAGCTTAGGTGCAGGGGGACACGAGACCCAGTACTTC. This encodes CASSLGAGGHETQYF. This sequence joins TRBV11-2 and TRBJ2-5; 7 nucleotides line up with TRBD1. CDR3 length: 15 residues. CDR1 and CDR2 from the germline V gene are SGHAT and FQNNGV. V lost 1 base, J lost 5 bases, and 7 bases stayed unmatched.

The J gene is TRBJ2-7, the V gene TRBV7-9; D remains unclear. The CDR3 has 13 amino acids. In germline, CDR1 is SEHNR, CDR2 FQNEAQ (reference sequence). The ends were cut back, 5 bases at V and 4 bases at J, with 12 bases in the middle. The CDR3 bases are TGTGCCAGCAGCCTTCCTCAAGATTACGAGCAGTACTTC. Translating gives CASSLPQDYEQYF.

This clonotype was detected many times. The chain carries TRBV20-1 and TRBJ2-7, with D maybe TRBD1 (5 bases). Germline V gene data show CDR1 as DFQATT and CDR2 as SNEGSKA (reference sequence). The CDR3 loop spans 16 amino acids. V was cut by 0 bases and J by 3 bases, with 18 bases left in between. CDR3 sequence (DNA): TGCAGTGCTAGAGATCAGGCGTCAGGGTTGTACTACGAGCAGTACTTC. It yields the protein CSARDQASGLYYEQYF.

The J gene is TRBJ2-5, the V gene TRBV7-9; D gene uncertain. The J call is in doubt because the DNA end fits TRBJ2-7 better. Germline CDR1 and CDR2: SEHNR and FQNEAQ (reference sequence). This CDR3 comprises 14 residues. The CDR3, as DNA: TGTGCCAGCAGCTTAGATAGCCGTAGCTACGAGCAGTACTTC. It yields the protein CASSLDSRSYEQYF.

The CDR3 reads CASSALPGQGAGGYTF. CDR3 in DNA: TGCGCCAGCAGCGCCTTACCGGGACAGGGGGCTGGCGGCTACACCTTC. The J gene is TRBJ1-2, the V gene TRBV5-1, with 12 bases aligning to TRBD1. This CDR3 is built from 16 residues. The junction had 12 bases not matched to a gene; V was cut back by 4 bases and J by 8 bases. Germline V lookup: CDR1 SGHRS, CDR2 YFSETQ.

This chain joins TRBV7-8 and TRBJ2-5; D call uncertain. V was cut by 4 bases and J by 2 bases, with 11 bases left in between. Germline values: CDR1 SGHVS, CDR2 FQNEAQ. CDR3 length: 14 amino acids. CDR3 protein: CASSYTVMQETQYF. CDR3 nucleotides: TGTGCCAGCAGCTACACGGTGATGCAAGAGACCCAGTACTTC.

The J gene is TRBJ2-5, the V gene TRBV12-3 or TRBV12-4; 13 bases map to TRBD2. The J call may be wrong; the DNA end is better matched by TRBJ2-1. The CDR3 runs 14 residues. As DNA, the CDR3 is TGTGCCAGCAGTACTAGCGGGAGGGCCACAGAGCAGTTCTTC. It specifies CASSTSGRATEQFF.

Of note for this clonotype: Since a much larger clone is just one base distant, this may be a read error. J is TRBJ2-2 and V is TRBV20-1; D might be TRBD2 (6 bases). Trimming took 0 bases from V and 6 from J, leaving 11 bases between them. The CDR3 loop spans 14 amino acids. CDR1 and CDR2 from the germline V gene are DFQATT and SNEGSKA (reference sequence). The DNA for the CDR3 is TGCAGTGCTAGAGATTGGGGGGACGCCGGGGAGCTGTTTTTT. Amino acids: CSARDWGDAGELFF.

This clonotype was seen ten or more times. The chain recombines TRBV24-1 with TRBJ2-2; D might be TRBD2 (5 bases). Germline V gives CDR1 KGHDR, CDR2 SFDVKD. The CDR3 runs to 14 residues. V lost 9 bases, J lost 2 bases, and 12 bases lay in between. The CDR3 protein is CATRKGVNTGELFF. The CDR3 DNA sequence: TGTGCCACCCGAAAGGGAGTTAACACCGGGGAGCTGTTTTTT.

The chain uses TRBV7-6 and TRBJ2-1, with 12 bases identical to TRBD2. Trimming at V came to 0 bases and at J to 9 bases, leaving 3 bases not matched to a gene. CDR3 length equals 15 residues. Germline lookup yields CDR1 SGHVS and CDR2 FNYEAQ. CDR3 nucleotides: TGTGCCAGCAGCTTAGCGACTAGCGGGAGTGGTGAGCAGTTCTTC. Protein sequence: CASSLATSGSGEQFF.

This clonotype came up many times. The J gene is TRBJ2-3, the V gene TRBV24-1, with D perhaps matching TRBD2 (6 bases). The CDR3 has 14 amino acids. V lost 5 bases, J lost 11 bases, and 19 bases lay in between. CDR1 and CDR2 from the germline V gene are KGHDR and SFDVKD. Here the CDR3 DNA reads TGTGCCACCAGTGGTTGGGACTCTCAGATGGGGCAGTATTTT. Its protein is CATSGWDSQMGQYF.

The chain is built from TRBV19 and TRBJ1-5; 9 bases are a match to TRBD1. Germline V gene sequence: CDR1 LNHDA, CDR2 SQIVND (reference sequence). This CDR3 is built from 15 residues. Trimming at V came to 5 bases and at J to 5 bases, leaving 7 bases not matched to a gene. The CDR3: CASSHPGQGYQPQHF. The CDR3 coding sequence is TGTGCCAGTAGTCATCCGGGACAGGGTTATCAGCCCCAGCATTTT.

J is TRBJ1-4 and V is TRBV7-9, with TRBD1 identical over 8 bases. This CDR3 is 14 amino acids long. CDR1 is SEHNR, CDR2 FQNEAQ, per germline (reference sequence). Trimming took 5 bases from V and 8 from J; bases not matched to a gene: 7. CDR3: CASSRLGQGEKLFF. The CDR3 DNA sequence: TGTGCCAGCAGCCGCCTCGGACAGGGAGAAAAACTGTTTTTT.

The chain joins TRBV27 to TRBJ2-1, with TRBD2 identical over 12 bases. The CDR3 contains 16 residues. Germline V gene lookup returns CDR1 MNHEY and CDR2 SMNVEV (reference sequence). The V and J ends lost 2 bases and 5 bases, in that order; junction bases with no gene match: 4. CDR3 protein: CASSLLAGGFNNEQFF. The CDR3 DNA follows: TGTGCCAGCAGTTTACTAGCGGGAGGGTTTAACAATGAGCAGTTCTTC.